This is a list of T cell receptor beta chains from one sample in a study of blood T cells in healthy people across ages. MiXCR, applied by TCRdb to the 5' RACE reads, yields one record per CDR3 protein. The table lists hundreds of thousands of distinct CDR3 sequences, 45% to 50% of them singletons. The sample was blood. The receptor source for this set is a woman aged 55-75 years in good health. Each CDR3 is given with its conserved first and last residue. D genes are given only for firm matches. Not all rows give a size; the values are once, few, many and, for expanded clones, a class.

few TRBJ2-5 TRBV12-3/TRBV12-4 NA TGTGCCAGCAGCTCTCACCCGGAGGGCGAAGAGACCCAGTACTTC CASSSHPEGEETQYF
once TRBJ2-7 TRBV27 TRBD2 TGTGCCAGCAGTGGAGCGGGAGACTACAATGAGCAGTACTTC CASSGAGDYNEQYF
NA TRBJ2-4 TRBV12-3/TRBV12-4 TRBD2 TGTGCCAGCAGAAGAGCGGGAGGAGGCAAAAACATTCAGTACTTC CASRRAGGGKNIQYF
many TRBJ2-4 TRBV4-3 NA TGCGCCAGCAGCTCTCACAGGGAAAACATTCAGTACTTC CASSSHRENIQYF
NA TRBJ2-1 TRBV25-1 TRBD1 TGTGCCAGCAGTGAAGGGGGGACAGGAAGAGGGAATGAGCAGTTCTTC CASSEGGTGRGNEQFF
NA TRBJ1-1 TRBV29-1 NA TGCAGCGACATAGAGACACCCGGTAGTGGAGCTTTCTTT CSDIETPGSGAFF
NA TRBJ2-7 TRBV2 NA TGTGCCAGCAGTGCAGACAGGGAGCAGTACTTC CASSADREQYF
few TRBJ2-1 TRBV6-2/TRBV6-3 NA TGTGCCAGCACTCACGGGCTAGAGCAGTTCTTC CASTHGLEQFF
few TRBJ2-7 TRBV7-2 NA TGTGCCAGCAGCATTAGACAGAGGGGAACCTACGAGCAGTACTTC CASSIRQRGTYEQYF
NA TRBJ2-1 TRBV15 NA TGTGCCACCAGCATCCGACTAGATAGCAATGAGCAGTTCTTC CATSIRLDSNEQFF
few TRBJ1-5 TRBV20-1 TRBD1 TGCAGTGCCAGACAGGGTGTACAGCCCCAGCATTTT CSARQGVQPQHF
few TRBJ2-7 TRBV28 TRBD2 TGTGCCAGCAGCCAGACTAGCGGGAGAGTCGGCTCCTACGAGCAGTACTTC CASSQTSGRVGSYEQYF
NA TRBJ2-3 TRBV12-3/TRBV12-4 NA TGTGCCAGCAGTTTTCACGCTAGCACAGATACGCAGTATTTT CASSFHASTDTQYF
many TRBJ2-7 TRBV7-2 NA TGTGCCAGCAGCTATGGGGGTTCCGGCTCCTACGAGCAGTACTTC CASSYGGSGSYEQYF
NA TRBJ2-2 TRBV28 NA TGTGCCAGCAGTTTACCTAGCGGGGAGCTGTTTTTT CASSLPSGELFF
NA TRBJ2-7 TRBV3-1 TRBD2 TGTGCCAGCAGCTTCGGGACTAGCGGGCGCGAGCAGTACTTC CASSFGTSGREQYF
once TRBJ1-2 TRBV20-1 NA TGCAGTGCTAGAGTCGGAGGGCTTGGGTATGGCTACACCTTC CSARVGGLGYGYTF